Reported below is one T cell receptor (beta chain). Its antigen is unidentified. This entry is derived from a study of human versus mouse CDR3 diversity and MHC coevolution. Whole-study results and caveats: Compared with mice, human CDR3s carried more deletions and insertions on average.

TCRdb's table, derived via immunoSEQ multiplex PCR, lists solely in-frame clones and lacks some. The top ten clones hold more than 1.1% of a sample with about 81,000 clones, 90% to 95% of them seen once. In germline, CDR1 is SQVTM, CDR2 ANQGSEA. The CDR3 runs 13 residues. The ends were cut back, 0 bases at V and 4 bases at J, with 9 bases in the middle. Naive CD4 T cells were sorted as CD45RO-negative, CD62L-positive. The sample was naive CD4+ T cells from blood. Subset meaning: CD45RO-negative CD62L-positive naive CD4 T cells. This TCR was recovered from a person aged 30-70 years in good health. The genes are TRBV29-1 and TRBJ1-2; D gene uncertain. Here the CDR3 reads CSVEDGRVYGYTF. Here the CDR3 DNA reads TGCAGCGTTGAAGATGGTCGAGTCTATGGCTACACCTTC.